This T cell receptor beta chain was obtained from a study of cytomegalovirus exposure and HLA in healthy donors. Primers for the PCR totalled 60 Vbeta and 13 Jbeta. Only in-frame clones appear in the TCRdb table, and some are missing; sequencing was by immunoSEQ multiplex PCR. The sample lists around 92,000 clones; approximately 72% were seen once. Germline loops: CDR1 KGHSH, CDR2 LQKENI. The V gene end was trimmed by 4 bases and the J gene end by 5 bases; junction bases not matched to a gene: 4. The CDR3 loop spans 14 amino acids. The sequenced sample was PBMCs. The origin of this receptor is a woman aged 70-85 years in good health and CMV-seropositive. The chain combines TRBV18 with TRBJ1-4; 7 bases map to TRBD1. CDR3 sequence: CASSRGQKNEKLFF. The CDR3 DNA follows: TGTGCCAGCTCACGGGGACAGAAGAATGAAAAACTGTTTTTT.